The sequence of this T cell receptor beta chain was determined in a study of cytomegalovirus exposure and HLA in healthy donors. Across the study: The approximately 670 first-cohort repertoires shared a platform with the approximately 120 validation repertoires, as reported in a later analysis.

Deletions cut 4 bases from V and 3 bases from J, with 7 bases between. CDR3 length: 12 amino acids. CDR1 and CDR2 (germline): SEHNR, FQNEAQ (reference sequence). The donors were in the roughly 130-subject validation cohort, distinct from the 666-subject first cohort. Data came from immunoSEQ multiplex PCR; TCRdb stores just in-frame clones and leaves some out. The table has approximately 82,000 clones, roughly 93% seen once; the top ten hold 0.65% to 0.8%. The V and J genes are TRBV7-9 and TRBJ2-7; TRBD1 might be the D (5 bases). The sequenced material came from PBMCs. The TCR comes from a man aged 18-30 years in good health and CMV-seronegative. This chain's CDR3 is CASSSGNYEQYF. Written as DNA, the CDR3 is TGTGCCAGCAGCTCAGGGAACTACGAGCAGTACTTC.